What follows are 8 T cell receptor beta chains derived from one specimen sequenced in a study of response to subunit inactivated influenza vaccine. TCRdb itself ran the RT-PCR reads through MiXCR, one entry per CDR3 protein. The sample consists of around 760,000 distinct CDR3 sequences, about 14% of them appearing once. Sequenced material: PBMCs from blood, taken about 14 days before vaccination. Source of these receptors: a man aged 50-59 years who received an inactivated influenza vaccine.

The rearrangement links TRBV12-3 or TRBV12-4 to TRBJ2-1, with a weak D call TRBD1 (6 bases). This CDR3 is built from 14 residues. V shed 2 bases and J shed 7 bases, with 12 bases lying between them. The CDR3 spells CASSLTGTSNEQFF. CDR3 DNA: TGTGCCAGCAGTTTAACAGGGACATCAAATGAGCAGTTCTTC.

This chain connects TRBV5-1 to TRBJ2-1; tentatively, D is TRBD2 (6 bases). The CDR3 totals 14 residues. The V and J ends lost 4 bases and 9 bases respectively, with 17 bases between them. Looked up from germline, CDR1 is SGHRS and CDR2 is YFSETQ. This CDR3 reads CASSAGTAGGEQFF. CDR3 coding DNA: TGCGCCAGCAGCGCGGGGACTGCGGGCGGTGAGCAGTTCTTC.

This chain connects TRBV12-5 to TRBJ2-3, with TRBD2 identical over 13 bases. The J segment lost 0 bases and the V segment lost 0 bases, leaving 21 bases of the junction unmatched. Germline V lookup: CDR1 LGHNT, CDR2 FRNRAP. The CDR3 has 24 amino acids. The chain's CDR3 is CASGLVHIRDRGLAGHLSTDTQYF. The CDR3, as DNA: TGTGCTAGTGGTTTGGTTCACATCCGGGACAGGGGACTAGCGGGGCACCTTAGCACAGATACGCAGTATTTT.

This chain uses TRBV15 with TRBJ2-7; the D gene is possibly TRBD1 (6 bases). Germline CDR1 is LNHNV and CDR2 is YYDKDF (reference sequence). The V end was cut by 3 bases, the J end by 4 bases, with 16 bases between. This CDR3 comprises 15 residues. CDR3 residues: CATSSVTGSRYEQYF. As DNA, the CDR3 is TGTGCCACCAGCAGCGTTACAGGGAGTAGGTACGAGCAGTACTTC.

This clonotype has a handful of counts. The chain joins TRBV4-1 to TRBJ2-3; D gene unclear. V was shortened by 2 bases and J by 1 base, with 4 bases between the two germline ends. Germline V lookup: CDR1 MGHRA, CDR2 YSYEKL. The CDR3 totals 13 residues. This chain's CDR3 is CASSQLGTDTQYF. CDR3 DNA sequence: TGCGCCAGCAGCCAATTGGGCACAGATACGCAGTATTTT.

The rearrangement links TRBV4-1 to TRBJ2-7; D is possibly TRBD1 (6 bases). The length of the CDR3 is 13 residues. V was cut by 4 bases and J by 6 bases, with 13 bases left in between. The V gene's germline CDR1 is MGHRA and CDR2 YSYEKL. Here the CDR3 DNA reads TGCGCCAGCAGCCTGGGGACATCAGCCGAGCAGTACTTC. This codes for CASSLGTSAEQYF.

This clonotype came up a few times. CDR3 sequence (DNA): TGCAGTGCCCCGACGGACAGCTCCTACAATGAGCAGTTCTTC. Amino acid sequence: CSAPTDSSYNEQFF. The chain has TRBV20-1 and TRBJ2-1; maybe TRBD1 (6 bases). CDR1 is DFQATT, CDR2 SNEGSKA, per germline (reference sequence). Trimming shortened V by 6 bases and J by 0 bases, and 12 bases separated the two germline ends. This CDR3 has 14 residues.

CDR3 DNA: TGCGCCAGCAGCCAAGATCCCGGGACATCCTACGAGCAGTACTTC. Its protein is CASSQDPGTSYEQYF. V is TRBV4-3 and J is TRBJ2-7; D may be TRBD1 (6 bases). The V gene's germline CDR1 is LGHNA and CDR2 YSLEER. V lost 0 bases, J lost 1 base, and 10 bases lay in between. The CDR3 runs 15 residues.